Described below is a single T cell receptor (beta chain) sequence and its context. At the DNA level, this CDR3 is encoded by other sequences in the same sample as well. Assay: immunoSEQ multiplex PCR; the TCRdb copy retains only in-frame clones and omits some. The profile shows hundreds of thousands of clones, 80% to 95% of them singletons. Looked up from germline, CDR1 is GTSNPN and CDR2 is SVGIG (reference sequence). The V gene lost 2 bases and the J gene lost 6 bases, with 8 bases spanning the gap. The CDR3 contains 11 residues. The treatment was: over 15 received Ad26.COV2.S at low or high dose, single or two shots; roughly 5 received placebo; per-sample allocation not given. All samples were drawn on day 63, counting from the first vaccine or placebo injection. The donor's status was that of an adult aged 18-55 years in Boston. This vaccine is an Ad26 vector that expresses the Wuhan-strain SARS-CoV-2 spike.

The record originates from a study of Ad26.COV2.S vaccination and SARS-CoV-2 variants. The chain carries TRBV30 and TRBJ2-7, with D tentatively TRBD1 or TRBD2 (5 bases each). This sample comprised peripheral blood, obtained in a trial of Ad26.COV2.S vaccine versus placebo. The clonotype originates from a person aged 18-60 years who received the Ad26.COV2.S COVID-19 vaccine or a placebo. CDR3 region: CAWSSGGEQYF. The CDR3 DNA sequence: TGTGCCTGGAGTTCTGGGGGCGAGCAGTACTTC.